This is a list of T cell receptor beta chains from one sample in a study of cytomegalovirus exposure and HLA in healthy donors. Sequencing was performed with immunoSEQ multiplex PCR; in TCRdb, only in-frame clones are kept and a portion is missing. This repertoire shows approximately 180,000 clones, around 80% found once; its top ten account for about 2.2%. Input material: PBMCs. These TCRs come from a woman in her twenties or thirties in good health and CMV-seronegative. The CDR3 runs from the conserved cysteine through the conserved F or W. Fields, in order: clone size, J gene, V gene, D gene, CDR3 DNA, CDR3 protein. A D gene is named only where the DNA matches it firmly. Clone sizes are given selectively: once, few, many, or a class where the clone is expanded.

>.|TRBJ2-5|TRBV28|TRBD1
TGTGCCAGCGTCACGGGACAGTCACAAGAGACCCAGTACTTC
CASVTGQSQETQYF
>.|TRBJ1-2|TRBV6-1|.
TGTGCCAGCAGTGAAGCGCTTGACAGGCGACGAATCGGCTACACCTTC
CASSEALDRRRIGYTF
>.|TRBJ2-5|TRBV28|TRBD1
TGTGCCAGCAGTAACGGACAGGGGGGAGAGACCCAGTACTTC
CASSNGQGGETQYF
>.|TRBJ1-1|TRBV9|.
TGTGCCAGCAGCCTGCAGGGGAGTGAGACTGAAGCTTTCTTT
CASSLQGSETEAFF
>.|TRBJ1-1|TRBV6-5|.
TGTGCCAGCACAGGGTTTTCGAAGACTGAAGCTTTCTTT
CASTGFSKTEAFF
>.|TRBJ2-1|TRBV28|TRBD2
TGTGCCAGCAGTTTATGGGCGGGAGGGAACAATGAGCAGTTCTTC
CASSLWAGGNNEQFF
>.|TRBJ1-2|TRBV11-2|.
TGTGCCAGCAGCATTTCAGACTATGGCTACACCTTC
CASSISDYGYTF
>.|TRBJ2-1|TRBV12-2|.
TGTGCAAGTCGCTTAGCGCCTAGCGGGGGAGGAAAGGACTACAATGAGCAGTTCTTC
CASRLAPSGGGKDYNEQFF
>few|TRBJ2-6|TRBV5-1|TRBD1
TGCGCCAGCAGCGGGACAGGGACTGGGGCCAACGTCCTGACTTTC
CASSGTGTGANVLTF
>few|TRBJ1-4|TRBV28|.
TGTGCCAGCAGTTTATGGGGCAGGGAGGTTGAGAAACTGTTTTTT
CASSLWGREVEKLFF
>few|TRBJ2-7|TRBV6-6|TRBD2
TGTGCCAGCAGCGGGACTAGCGGGTCCTACGAGCAGTACTTC
CASSGTSGSYEQYF
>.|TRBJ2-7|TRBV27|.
TGTGCCAGCAGCCAACAGGGACATGCCTACGAGCAGTACTTC
CASSQQGHAYEQYF
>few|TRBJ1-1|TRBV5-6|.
TGTGCCAGCAGGCAATATTTCGGGGAGGGAGCTTTCTTT
CASRQYFGEGAFF
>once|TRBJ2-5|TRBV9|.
TGTGCCAGCAGCGCGACATTGTCAGGAGAGACCCAGTACTTC
CASSATLSGETQYF
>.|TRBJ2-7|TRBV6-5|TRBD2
TGTGCCAGCAGCTCAGTGGAAGCGGGAATCGACGAGCAGTACTTC
CASSSVEAGIDEQYF
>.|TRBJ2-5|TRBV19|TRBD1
TGTGCCAGTAGTATGGACAGGGGAGAGACCCAGTACTTC
CASSMDRGETQYF
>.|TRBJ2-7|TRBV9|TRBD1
TGTGCCAGCAGCGCAAGGGACAGGGGGCAGGGCTACGAGCAGTACTTC
CASSARDRGQGYEQYF
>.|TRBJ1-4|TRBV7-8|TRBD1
TGTGCCAGCAGCACGGACAGGGTCGCTAATGAAAAACTGTTTTTT
CASSTDRVANEKLFF
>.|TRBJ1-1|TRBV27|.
TGTGCCAGCAGTTTAGGGCACAGCATGAACACTGAAGCTTTCTTT
CASSLGHSMNTEAFF
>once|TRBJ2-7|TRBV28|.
TGTGCCAGTTCGAGCGGCCCCAACGAGCAGTACTTC
CASSSGPNEQYF
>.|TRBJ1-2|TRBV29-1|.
TGCAGCGTTGTGTCCAGGGCCAACTATGGCTACACCTTC
CSVVSRANYGYTF
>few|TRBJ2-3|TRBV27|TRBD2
TGTGCCAGCAGTTTATCCCTCGCTCTAGCGGGAGTAGCAGATACGCAGTATTTT
CASSLSLALAGVADTQYF